The entry that follows covers one T cell receptor (beta chain) sequence. These data originate in a study of T cell changes during pregnancy in multiple sclerosis. The V segment lost 5 bases and the J segment 4 bases; nucleotides outside the gene matches: 16. Germline V gives CDR1 PRHDT, CDR2 FYEKMQ (reference sequence). The CDR3 runs to 17 residues. Clones were sequenced by immunoSEQ multiplex PCR, and TCRdb holds only the in-frame ones, with some missing. The profile covers some 47,000 clones, with about 90% appearing a single time and under 2% taken by the ten largest. The V gene is TRBV13, the J gene TRBJ1-1, with TRBD1 matching 7 bases. Sequencing was performed on peripheral blood, taken in the first trimester of pregnancy. The TCR originated in a female donor with multiple sclerosis, enrolled in a pregnancy study. In nucleotides, the CDR3 is TGTGCCAGCAGCACCAGACAGGGACCGGTGAGGAGCACTGAAGCTTTCTTT. Translating gives CASSTRQGPVRSTEAFF.